Described below is a single T cell receptor (beta chain) sequence and its context. Authors' methods: Scientists estimated how many nucleated cells there were by amplifying reference gene primers. Sequencing was performed with immunoSEQ multiplex PCR; in TCRdb, only in-frame clones are kept and a portion is missing. V and J calls plus clone size are reproduced from that table; the DNA served to infer D and trimming. The sample has about 76,000 clones; roughly 89% are singletons. This record comes from a study of blood T cell repertoires in COVID-19. On the study more broadly: The United States, Italy and Spain were the sources of the acute and convalescent COVID-19 samples. PBMCs, B-cell-depleted T cells, or T cells provided the cDNA or gDNA that made up the material.

Germline CDR1 and CDR2: LGHNA and YSLEER. The length of the CDR3 is 14 residues. The germline V and J ends were trimmed by 1 base and 4 bases, with 10 bases remaining between them. The chain is built from TRBV4-3 and TRBJ1-1; possibly TRBD1 for D (5 bases). Sequencing input: peripheral blood. The sequence was obtained from a human donor in a cohort sampled during active COVID-19. The DNA of the CDR3 is TGCGCCAGCAGCCAAGGGCCGGGGGGCACTGAAGCTTTCTTT. This sequence encodes CASSQGPGGTEAFF.